This TCR beta chain appears in the sequencing data of a study of Ad26.COV2.S vaccination and SARS-CoV-2 variants. The repertoire was sequenced with immunoSEQ multiplex PCR; TCRdb's copy has only in-frame clones and lacks some. The sample shows over 400,000 clones, around 92% of them seen only once. Germline assignment: CDR1 MDHEN and CDR2 SYDVKM. V gave up 3 bases and J gave up 6 bases, with 15 bases separating them. This CDR3 contains 14 residues. Treatment meaning: some 20 received Ad26.COV2.S at low or high dose, single or two shots; a few received placebo; per-sample allocation not given. At day 63 after the first vaccine or placebo injection, samples were drawn.

The sample was peripheral blood, taken in a trial of Ad26.COV2.S vaccine versus placebo. The clonotype comes from a person aged 18-60 years who received the Ad26.COV2.S COVID-19 vaccine or a placebo. This chain links TRBV28 with TRBJ2-7; D call uncertain. The CDR3 protein is CASSLLDSRSEQYF. CDR3 nucleotides: TGTGCCAGCAGTTTGTTAGACTCTCGGAGCGAGCAGTACTTC. Using reference TRBV28 and TRBJ2-7 for the parts outside the CDR3, the full variable domain is DVKVTQSSRYLVKRTGEKVFLECVQDMDHENMFWYRQDPGLGLRLIYFSYDVKMKEKGDIPEGYSVSREKKERFSLILESASTNQTSMYLCASSLLDSRSEQYFGPGTRLTVT.